These 16 T cell receptor beta chains came from one sample sequenced in a study of cytomegalovirus exposure and HLA in healthy donors. Profiled with immunoSEQ multiplex PCR; TCRdb holds only in-frame clones, not every one. Of about 200,000 clones in the sample, about 91% were seen once. The sequencing input was PBMCs. All receptors come from a woman under 30 in good health and CMV-seronegative.

The chain links TRBV4-1 to TRBJ1-3, with TRBD1 matching over 8 bases. J was trimmed by 8 bases and V by 4 bases; bases with no gene match: 10. This CDR3 spans 15 amino acids. Per germline, CDR1 MGHRA and CDR2 YSYEKL. CDR3 residues: CASSPSVDRGHTIYF. CDR3 bases: TGCGCCAGCAGCCCCTCAGTCGACAGGGGCCACACCATATATTTT.

This chain connects TRBV4-2 to TRBJ2-1; 11 bases are a match to TRBD2. After removal of 0 bases from V and 4 bases from J, the junction contained 5 bases not matched to a gene. CDR1 is LGHNA and CDR2 is YNFKEQ in the germline V gene. CDR3 length: 17 residues. CDR3 region: CASSQELSGGEYNEQFF. The CDR3, as DNA: TGTGCCAGCAGCCAAGAGCTTAGCGGGGGGGAATACAATGAGCAGTTCTTC.

The table lists this clone with a count of one. V and J are TRBV30 and TRBJ2-1; 12 bases fit TRBD2. CDR1 is GTSNPN and CDR2 is SVGIG in the germline V gene (reference sequence). The length of the CDR3 is 15 residues. The ends lost 2 bases at V and 9 bases at J; junction bases unmatched: 8. CDR3 loop: CAWSSRLAGDPEQFF. CDR3 DNA: TGTGCCTGGAGTTCCCGACTAGCGGGAGATCCTGAGCAGTTCTTC.

The sample holds a few counts of this clone. The chain uses TRBV19 and TRBJ1-1; D unclear. Trimming shortened V by 0 bases and J by 6 bases, and 14 bases separated the two germline ends. The CDR3 totals 15 residues. CDR1 and CDR2 (germline): LNHDA, SQIVND (reference sequence). Here the CDR3 DNA reads TGTGCCAGTAGTATAGAATTCTCTGGCATGGCTGAAGCTTTCTTT. This codes for CASSIEFSGMAEAFF. Supplemented by reference TRBV19 and TRBJ1-1, the full variable domain reads DGGITQSPKYLFRKEGQNVTLSCEQNLNHDAMYWYRQDPGQGLRLIYYSQIVNDFQKGDIAEGYSVSREKKESFPLTVTSAQKNPTAFYLCASSIEFSGMAEAFFGQGTRLTVV.

V gene TRBV6-5 combines with J gene TRBJ2-3; 8 nucleotides line up with TRBD2. Germline trimming cut 0 bases from V and 1 base from J; bases unmatched to any gene: 0. Germline V CDR1 and CDR2: MNHEY, SVGAGI. The CDR3 length is 15 residues. The CDR3 region is CASSYSSGGTDTQYF. CDR3 DNA: TGTGCCAGCAGTTACTCTAGCGGGGGCACAGATACGCAGTATTTT.

The gene calls are TRBV10-3 and TRBJ1-1; D may be TRBD1 (6 bases). Trimming took off 10 bases at V and 0 bases at J, with 12 bases between the two ends. The CDR3 runs 13 residues. Germline V CDR1 and CDR2: ENHRY, SYGVKD. CDR3 DNA: TGTGCCAAAAGGGACACCATGAACACTGAAGCTTTCTTT. Amino acid sequence: CAKRDTMNTEAFF.

This clone was detected only a few times. CDR3 in DNA: TGTGCCAGCAGGAGGACAGGAAGCTACGAGCAGTACTTC. This sequence encodes CASRRTGSYEQYF. The V and J genes are TRBV6-1 and TRBJ2-7; 7 bases are a match to TRBD1. V lost 6 bases to trimming and J lost 3 bases; unmatched junction nucleotides: 5. Germline loops: CDR1 MNHNS, CDR2 SASEGT. CDR3 length: 13 amino acids.

This clone was observed a few times. This chain connects TRBV20-1 to TRBJ1-5; TRBD1 is a possible D gene (5 bases). This CDR3 contains 11 residues. V was cut by 3 bases and J by 8 bases, with 8 bases left in between. The germline gives CDR1 DFQATT, CDR2 SNEGSKA (reference sequence). Written as DNA, the CDR3 is TGCAGTGCTAGTCGGGGGGAGCCCCAGCATTTT. Encoded protein: CSASRGEPQHF.

The chain employs TRBV10-3 and TRBJ1-2; 7 bases are a match to TRBD1. The junction had 8 bases not matched to a gene; V was cut back by 3 bases and J by 4 bases. CDR1 and CDR2 (germline): ENHRY, SYGVKD. There are 15 residues in the CDR3. The CDR3 coding sequence is TGTGCCATCAGTGACCTTGACAGGGCCATCTATGGCTACACCTTC. Its protein product is CAISDLDRAIYGYTF.

The genes are TRBV2 and TRBJ2-1; D unclear. Trimming took off 8 bases at V and 0 bases at J, with 17 bases between the two ends. CDR3 size: 16 residues. The germline gives CDR1 SNHLY, CDR2 FYNNEI. The CDR3 nucleotides are TGTGCCAGCGGCGTGACGGAGCCAAGCTCCTACAATGAGCAGTTCTTC. Protein product: CASGVTEPSSYNEQFF.

This chain links TRBV7-9 with TRBJ2-1, with a tentative D call TRBD1 (6 bases). V was pared by 4 bases and J by 14 bases, with 18 bases between. The CDR3 has 13 residues. The germline CDR1 and CDR2 sequences are SEHNR and FQNEAQ (reference sequence). DNA for the CDR3: TGTGCCAGCAGCTCGAACCTCAGGGGAGTGGAGTTCTTC. Amino acid sequence: CASSSNLRGVEFF.

The chain couples TRBV6-5 to TRBJ1-2; no reliable D call. CDR1 MNHEY and CDR2 SVGAGI come from the germline V gene. V shed 4 bases and J shed 5 bases, with 17 bases lying between them. This CDR3 is built from 15 residues. CDR3 DNA sequence: TGTGCCAGCAGTTTAGTAGCCGGCCTTGGATATGGCTACACCTTC. Amino acids: CASSLVAGLGYGYTF.

V is TRBV6-5 and J is TRBJ2-7; 11 bases are shared with TRBD1. There are 13 residues in the CDR3. Per germline, CDR1 MNHEY and CDR2 SVGAGI. V shed 6 bases, J shed 6 bases, and the junction held 4 bases outside the gene matches. The CDR3 here is CASRDRGRPEQYF. The CDR3 DNA is TGTGCCAGCAGGGACAGGGGGCGCCCCGAGCAGTACTTC.

V is TRBV27 and J is TRBJ2-1; 9 bases are a match to TRBD2. This CDR3 comprises 20 residues. With 3 bases clipped from V and 0 bases from J, the junction kept 15 bases outside the gene matches. Germline CDR1 and CDR2: MNHEY and SMNVEV (reference sequence). The DNA for the CDR3 is TGTGCCAGCAGTTTGTCTCTAGCGGGGCAACGGTTAAGCTCCTACAATGAGCAGTTCTTC. Translating gives CASSLSLAGQRLSSYNEQFF.

The V gene is TRBV11-2, the J gene TRBJ2-1; D perhaps matches TRBD2 (5 bases). V was pared by 4 bases and J by 5 bases, with 12 bases between. The CDR3 loop spans 14 amino acids. Germline CDR1 is SGHAT and CDR2 is FQNNGV. The CDR3 sequence is CASSSLLGDNEQFF. For the CDR3, the DNA is TGTGCCAGCAGCTCCCTCCTCGGGGACAATGAGCAGTTCTTC.

This clone occurred once. The chain uses TRBV6-6 and TRBJ2-7; 8 bases match TRBD1. The germline V gene has CDR1 MNHNY and CDR2 SVGAGI (reference sequence). The CDR3 sequence is 15 residues long. V shed 2 bases, J shed 4 bases, and the junction held 7 bases outside the gene matches. In DNA, the CDR3 is TGTGCCAGCAGTTACAAGACAGGGGCTTGGTACGAGCAGTACTTC. It encodes CASSYKTGAWYEQYF.